The 21 T cell receptor beta chains below were found in one sample sequenced in a study of blood T cell repertoires in COVID-19. Clones were sequenced by immunoSEQ multiplex PCR, and TCRdb holds only the in-frame ones, with some missing. The sample has some 50,000 clones, approximately 87% seen once; the top ten hold roughly 9.2%. Specimen: peripheral blood. These TCRs come from a human donor in a cohort sampled during active COVID-19.

Here the CDR3 DNA reads TGTGCCAGCAGCCTGGGACCCCCTGGGCTAACTGAAGCTTTCTTT. It specifies CASSLGPPGLTEAFF. The genes are TRBV5-4 and TRBJ1-1, with D perhaps TRBD1 (5 bases). Trimming stripped 4 bases from V and 5 bases from J, with 18 bases between. This CDR3 is 15 amino acids long. Germline V lookup: CDR1 SGHNT, CDR2 YYREEE (reference sequence).

The V gene is TRBV6-6, the J gene TRBJ2-7, with a possible D match to TRBD1 (6 bases). From germline, CDR1 is MNHNY and CDR2 SVGAGI (reference sequence). V was cut by 11 bases and J by 2 bases, with 16 bases left in between. The CDR3 sequence is 13 residues long. The CDR3 loop is CAPPRDTAYEQYF. Written as DNA, the CDR3 is TGTGCCCCTCCCCGGGACACAGCCTACGAGCAGTACTTC.

The chain carries TRBV7-8 and TRBJ2-7; 7 nucleotides line up with TRBD1. Germline V CDR1 and CDR2: SGHVS, FQNEAQ. The CDR3 sequence is 17 residues long. The V gene end was trimmed by 5 bases and the J gene end by 4 bases; junction bases not matched to a gene: 17. The CDR3 sequence is CASSPRQGVPINYEQYF. CDR3 bases: TGTGCCAGCAGCCCTCGGCAGGGGGTCCCCATCAATTACGAGCAGTACTTC. The variable domain in full, completed from reference TRBV7-8 and TRBJ2-7, reads GAGVSQSPRYKVAKRGQDVALRCDPISGHVSLFWYQQALGQGPEFLTYFQNEAQLDKSGLPSDRFFAERPEGSVSTLKIQRTQQEDSAVYLCASSPRQGVPINYEQYFGPGTRLTVT.

Sample share makes this clone medium-sized. The chain couples TRBV27 to TRBJ2-2; tentative D call: TRBD2 (6 bases). Trimming removed 3 bases at V and 7 bases at J, with 18 bases between. CDR1 and CDR2 from the germline V gene are MNHEY and SMNVEV (reference sequence). This CDR3 has 16 residues. The CDR3 sequence: CASSFTSGTQGGELFF. The CDR3 nucleotides read TGTGCCAGCAGTTTCACCTCAGGGACTCAGGGCGGGGAGCTGTTTTTT.

The chain recombines TRBV7-9 with TRBJ2-5, with 10 bases identical to TRBD1. The CDR3 has 18 residues. V lost 0 bases and J lost 5; bases outside the gene matches: 12. Germline CDR1 SEHNR, CDR2 FQNEAQ (reference sequence). Written as DNA, the CDR3 is TGTGCCAGCAGCTTAGCAAGGCCGGGACAGGGGTCAGGCGAGACCCAGTACTTC. It yields the protein CASSLARPGQGSGETQYF.

In regard to this clone: Relative to the germline gene, one junction end is altered; a read error may explain this. The chain is built from TRBV7-7 and TRBJ2-5; possible D gene TRBD1, 5 bases. CDR3 length: 14 amino acids. Germline assignment: CDR1 SSHAT and CDR2 FNYEAQ (reference sequence). The CDR3, as DNA: TGTGCTAGCAGCGCACGCACAGGAGTGGAGACCCAGTACTTC. This gives the protein CASSARTGVETQYF. The full variable domain, with the rest looked up from reference TRBV7-7 and TRBJ2-5, is GAGVSQSPRYKVTKRGQDVTLRCDPISSHATLYWYQQALGQGPEFLTYFNYEAQPDKSGLPSDRFSAERPEGSISTLTIQRTEQRDSAMYRCASSARTGVETQYFGPGTRLLVL.

Relative to its sample, this clone is medium-sized (0.01 to 0.1%). V gene TRBV20-1 combines with J gene TRBJ1-6; a possible D gene is TRBD1 (6 bases). From germline, CDR1 is DFQATT and CDR2 SNEGSKA (reference sequence). This CDR3 has 14 amino acids. V gave up 3 bases and J gave up 10 bases, with 16 bases separating them. CDR3 bases: TGCAGTGCTAGTGGCCCAGGGGACATGTCACCCCTCCACTTT. Translation gives CSASGPGDMSPLHF.

This clone was seen more than once but under ten times. The chain combines TRBV29-1 with TRBJ1-5, with D possibly matching TRBD1 (6 bases). V was cut by 3 bases and J by 4 bases, with 13 bases left in between. From germline, CDR1 is SQVTM and CDR2 ANQGSEA. This CDR3 region has 14 residues. This CDR3 is CSVDTGLGNQPQHF. DNA of the CDR3: TGCAGCGTTGACACAGGGCTTGGAAATCAGCCCCAGCATTTT.

Notes on this clone: Different DNA sequences within this sample yield the same CDR3. This chain uses TRBV27 with TRBJ2-2; 16 bases map to TRBD2. The V gene end was trimmed by 5 bases and the J gene end by 5 bases; junction bases not matched to a gene: 8. The CDR3 loop spans 18 amino acids. Germline CDR1 and CDR2: MNHEY and SMNVEV (reference sequence). CDR3 residues: CASSPGTSGGAGTGELFF. CDR3 coding DNA: TGTGCCAGCAGTCCCGGGACTAGCGGGGGGGCTGGGACCGGGGAGCTGTTTTTT.

This chain uses TRBV18 with TRBJ2-1, with TRBD2 identical over 15 bases. Looked up from germline, CDR1 is KGHSH and CDR2 is LQKENI. J gave up 4 bases and V 1 base, and 2 bases lay outside the gene matches. The length of the CDR3 is 17 residues. CDR3 DNA sequence: TGTGCCAGCTCACCACGGGGACTAGCGGGGGGTTACAATGAGCAGTTCTTC. Amino acids: CASSPRGLAGGYNEQFF.

This chain joins TRBV18 and TRBJ2-2, with 9 positions matching TRBD2. V was clipped by 3 bases and J by 5 bases; unmatched bases: 4. This CDR3 is built from 15 residues. Germline V gene data show CDR1 as KGHSH and CDR2 as LQKENI. In DNA form, the CDR3 reads TGTGCCAGCTCACCCGTAGCGGGGGAGACCGGGGAGCTGTTTTTT. The encoded protein is CASSPVAGETGELFF.

The chain uses TRBV4-2 and TRBJ2-3; 9 bases agree with TRBD2. Trimming cost V 3 bases and J 4 bases; bases outside gene matches: 2. The CDR3 has 14 amino acids. Germline V gene sequence: CDR1 LGHNA, CDR2 YNFKEQ. The CDR3 nucleotides are TGTGCCAGCAGCCACCCTAGCGGGGCAGATACGCAGTATTTT. Residues: CASSHPSGADTQYF.

This chain joins TRBV5-1 and TRBJ1-2, with a weak D call TRBD1 (6 bases). This CDR3 has 14 residues. Trimming left V 1 base short and J 0 bases short, with 7 bases between. The V gene's germline CDR1 is SGHRS and CDR2 YFSETQ. The CDR3 protein is CASSLTGPNYGYTF. CDR3 DNA sequence: TGCGCCAGCAGCTTGACAGGGCCTAACTATGGCTACACCTTC.

This chain connects TRBV5-1 to TRBJ1-6, with 7 positions matching TRBD1. The CDR3 has 15 residues. Germline V lookup: CDR1 SGHRS, CDR2 YFSETQ. V lost 6 bases to trimming and J lost 5 bases; unmatched junction nucleotides: 8. The CDR3 bases are TGCGCCAGCAAAACATGGGACAGTGATAATTCACCCCTCCACTTT. Encoded protein: CASKTWDSDNSPLHF.

The V call is TRBV3-1 (or the pseudogene TRBV3-2), the J call TRBJ2-7; TRBD2 matches 7 bases. Germline V gene sequence: CDR1 LGHDT, CDR2 YNNKEL (reference sequence). This CDR3 has 14 residues. Trimming at V came to 4 bases and at J to 4 bases, leaving 7 bases not matched to a gene. CDR3 protein: CASSRRDYQYEQYF. The CDR3 DNA reads as TGTGCCAGCAGCCGACGGGACTACCAATACGAGCAGTACTTC.

This clone was found once. V usage is TRBV11-3 and J usage is TRBJ2-7, with a tentative D call TRBD2 (6 bases). The V and J ends lost 5 bases and 0 bases respectively, with 11 bases between them. Per the germline V gene, CDR1 is SGHNT and CDR2 is YENEEA. The CDR3 totals 14 residues. CDR3 nucleotide sequence: TGTGCCAGCAGCCCGGGAGCGGACTCCTACGAGCAGTACTTC. Translating gives CASSPGADSYEQYF.

The rearrangement joins TRBV4-1 to TRBJ1-4, with 10 positions matching TRBD1. Germline CDR1 is MGHRA and CDR2 is YSYEKL. CDR3 length: 16 amino acids. Trimming took 4 bases from V and 8 from J; bases not matched to a gene: 10. This CDR3 reads CASSRDRQGAREKLFF. The CDR3, as DNA: TGCGCCAGCAGCCGCGATCGACAGGGGGCTAGGGAAAAACTGTTTTTT.

The V and J genes are TRBV18 and TRBJ1-2; perhaps TRBD1 as D (5 bases). The CDR3 is 15 amino acids. Germline loops: CDR1 KGHSH, CDR2 LQKENI. The V gene lost 4 bases and the J gene lost 0 bases, with 12 bases spanning the gap. The CDR3 DNA follows: TGTGCCAGCTCACAACAGACAGACCCTAACTATGGCTACACCTTC. Its protein product is CASSQQTDPNYGYTF.

The chain combines TRBV7-9 with TRBJ2-1; TRBD1 aligns across 7 bases. The CDR3 is 18 residues long. Trimming at V came to 5 bases and at J to 0 bases, leaving 13 bases not matched to a gene. CDR1 and CDR2 (germline): SEHNR, FQNEAQ (reference sequence). CDR3 bases: TGTGCCAGCAGCAGATTAACAGGGGCGAGGAGCTCCTACAATGAGCAGTTCTTC. Translated: CASSRLTGARSSYNEQFF.

V gene TRBV28 combines with J gene TRBJ2-5, with D possibly matching TRBD1 (6 bases). The CDR3 has 15 amino acids. Germline loops: CDR1 MDHEN, CDR2 SYDVKM. V was cut by 5 bases and J by 5 bases, with 18 bases left in between. The CDR3 is CASSVLGAPRETQYF. For the CDR3, the DNA is TGTGCCAGCAGTGTCCTGGGGGCGCCCCGGGAGACCCAGTACTTC. The entire variable domain, with the rest obtained from reference TRBV28 and TRBJ2-5, is as follows: DVKVTQSSRYLVKRTGEKVFLECVQDMDHENMFWYRQDPGLGLRLIYFSYDVKMKEKGDIPEGYSVSREKKERFSLILESASTNQTSMYLCASSVLGAPRETQYFGPGTRLLVL.

J is TRBJ1-2 and V is TRBV3-1 (or the pseudogene TRBV3-2), with 7 bases aligning to TRBD1. Germline values: CDR1 LGHDT, CDR2 YNNKEL (reference sequence). The V gene end was trimmed by 5 bases and the J gene end by 8 bases; junction bases not matched to a gene: 2. The CDR3 is made up of 11 amino acids. CDR3 in DNA: TGTGCCAGCAGCAGGGGGCGCGGCTACACCTTC. Translation gives CASSRGRGYTF.